This paragraph reports one T cell receptor beta chain. Its antigen target is currently unknown. The record has no base qualities; no much larger clone is one base away. Including cysteine and phenylalanine, the CDR3 has 11 amino acids. Of the read, only the CDR3 DNA is kept; its 33 bases are in frame from base 1. Trimming removed 5 bases from V and 7 bases from J, leaving 8 bases between the germline ends. The germline V gene encodes CDR1 MDHEN and CDR2 SYDVKM. These data belong to a study of blood T cell repertoires in COVID-19 (dated by TCRdb to the early 2020s). Background for the entire study: Collaborator samples came from the United States, Italy and Spain and covered acute and convalescent phases of COVID-19. The prospective study material was composed of cDNA or gDNA derived from T cells, B-cell-depleted T cells, or PBMCs. Subjects who had been exposed to COVID-19, were actively infected with it, or had recovered from it provided the deeply sampled blood TCRbeta repertoires that made up the dataset. The repertoires were released in a freely available public database intended as a resource for research on the immune response to SARS-CoV-2. Samples came from the ongoing ImmuneRACE study (first 160 participants) plus 1,254 subjects from 6 global collaborators. The sample metadata nearly always contained a de-identified subject ID, COVID-19 status, age in years and sex. Where HLA class I and class II types were available, the types were taken from metadata supplied by the sample provider, not from assay-based typing. Overall study results and their limits: The quantity of clinical and demographic metadata differed by source and by participant and was supplied without curation.

The immunoSEQ Assay, a bias-controlled multiplex PCR, was used to amplify TCRbeta CDR3 regions from genomic DNA. Per the source publication's procedure: The number of nucleated cells in each sample was estimated by amplification of reference gene primers within the assay. Sequence reads were collapsed and filtered to measure the absolute abundance of every unique TCRbeta CDR3 rearrangement. Productive Simpson clonality was computed per sample as the square root of Simpson's diversity index over productive rearrangements. Drawn from immuneACCESS, this table holds only the in-frame rearrangements with V and J called that TCRdb kept. Clones are partly lost; checked studies trace under half to an unresolved V gene and leave the rest unexplained. V and J calls and clone size are given by that table; D and trimming were obtained from the DNA. The sample yields around 300,000 clones; about 93% were counted once. Nearly 7% of the sample rests with the top ten.

One collaborating source in Seattle enrolled patients during active infection and followed them longitudinally through the course of disease. Collaborating institutions collected whole blood in K2EDTA tubes following their own protocols. Collaborator samples were shipped for TCRbeta analysis as frozen whole blood, isolated PBMCs, or DNA extracted from either sample type. The origin of this receptor is a woman between 25 and 40 years old with COVID-19, enrolled during active disease. The V and J segments used are TRBV28 and TRBJ1-1, and TRBD1 may be the D gene, going by 5 matching bases. The sequencing input was peripheral blood. The DNA sequence is as follows: TGTGCCAGCAGTCCGGGGGGTGAAGCTTTCTTT. The resulting protein is CASSPGGEAFF.